This record concerns one T cell receptor beta chain sequence. The sample comes from a study of shared clonotypes between healthy human individuals. The V gene lost 3 bases and the J gene lost 1 base, with 8 bases spanning the gap. CDR1 is GTSNPN and CDR2 is SVGIG in the germline V gene (reference sequence). The CDR3 contains 13 residues. The assay was immunoSEQ multiplex PCR, and TCRdb's table has in-frame clones only and misses some. The sample has about 2,500,000 clones, 85% to 95% seen once. The chain joins TRBV30 to TRBJ2-3; no clear D. The sequence derives from a man between 18 and 35 years old in good health. Sequenced material: naive CD4+ T cells sorted from blood. This sample's subset: CD45RA+ positively selected. The CDR3 protein is CAWRYVGTDTQYF. The CDR3 DNA sequence: TGTGCCTGGAGGTACGTGGGCACAGATACGCAGTATTTT.